A single T cell receptor (beta chain) is shown here with its context. Its antigen remains unknown. RNA transcripts provided the source from which TCR beta CDR3 regions were amplified. With the HTBI primer set, the TCR CDR3 went through a first round of RT-PCR. TCRdb recomputed calls from the multiplex PCR reads with MiXCR, one row per CDR3 protein. The sample lists a few hundred thousand distinct CDR3 sequences, more than 15% occurring once. The data belong to a study of T cells in Graves' hyperthyroidism and ophthalmopathy. For the study at large: Blood from the periphery was taken at initial diagnosis, before any treatment. Study-level findings and limits: Most clonotypes expanded in the thyroid (above 0.001) were also present in blood.

V trimming: 8 bases; J trimming: 6 bases; junction bases outside the gene matches: 7. The germline CDR1 and CDR2 sequences are WSHSY and SAAADI. The CDR3 length is 13 residues. Graves' hyperthyroidism is called stable when ophthalmopathy does not progress within 18 months. PBMCs stemmed from around 10 ml fresh peripheral blood. Source material: blood. This clonotype originated in a woman in her 30s with Graves' hyperthyroidism. The chain carries TRBV10-2 and TRBJ2-1; 7 positions agree with TRBD2. The CDR3 is CASLGLEINEQFF. The CDR3 DNA sequence: TGCGCCAGCTTAGGACTAGAGATCAATGAGCAGTTCTTC.